These 32 T cell receptor beta chains share one sample of origin, sequenced in a study of T cell responses to AZD1222 COVID-19 vaccine. Sequencing used immunoSEQ multiplex PCR; TCRdb keeps in-frame clones, though not all of them. Of about 120,000 clones listed, 88% are singletons. Sequences were derived from peripheral blood, sampled on day 0 of AZD1222 vaccination. The receptors come from an adult in good health.

In its sample, this clone was seen a few times. This chain links TRBV28 with TRBJ1-3; D perhaps matches TRBD1 (5 bases). This CDR3 has 14 residues. Trimming stripped 2 bases from V and 3 bases from J, with 8 bases between. Germline V gene sequence: CDR1 MDHEN, CDR2 SYDVKM. The CDR3 loop is CASSLGGNGNTIYF. The CDR3 DNA reads as TGTGCCAGCAGTTTAGGGGGGAATGGAAACACCATATATTTT. Complete variable domain (other parts from reference TRBV28 and TRBJ1-3): DVKVTQSSRYLVKRTGEKVFLECVQDMDHENMFWYRQDPGLGLRLIYFSYDVKMKEKGDIPEGYSVSREKKERFSLILESASTNQTSMYLCASSLGGNGNTIYFGEGSWLTVV.

This chain uses TRBV29-1 with TRBJ1-2; no firm D call. This CDR3 spans 11 amino acids. Trimming left V 4 bases short and J 5 bases short, with 8 bases between. CDR1 and CDR2 from the germline V gene are SQVTM and ANQGSEA. In nucleotides, the CDR3 is TGCAGCGTTGGCCAGACTTATGGCTACACCTTC. It translates to CSVGQTYGYTF.

This sequence joins TRBV7-2 and TRBJ2-1, with D tentatively TRBD1 (6 bases). Germline V gives CDR1 SGHTA, CDR2 FQGNSA. This CDR3 is built from 14 residues. Trimming removed 4 bases at V and 5 bases at J, with 12 bases between. The CDR3 DNA sequence: TGTGCCAGCAGCTACTGGCGGACAGACAATGAGCAGTTCTTC. Translation gives CASSYWRTDNEQFF. Full variable domain (rest looked up from reference TRBV7-2 and TRBJ2-1): GAGVSQSPSNKVTEKGKDVELRCDPISGHTALYWYRQSLGQGLEFLIYFQGNSAPDKSGLPSDRFSAERTGGSVSTLTIQRTQQEDSAVYLCASSYWRTDNEQFFGPGTRLTVL.

V and J are TRBV3-1 (or the pseudogene TRBV3-2) and TRBJ2-3; D is ambiguous. Trimming cost V 0 bases and J 1 base, with 8 bases left between them. Germline V gene data show CDR1 as LGHDT and CDR2 as YNNKEL (reference sequence). This CDR3 has 15 residues. This chain's CDR3 is CASSQDSVGTDTQYF. The CDR3 DNA reads as TGTGCCAGCAGCCAAGATAGTGTGGGCACAGATACGCAGTATTTT.

This clone was found once. The chain combines TRBV11-1 with TRBJ1-1, with TRBD1 matching over 7 bases. Germline V gene data show CDR1 as SGHAT and CDR2 as FQDESV (reference sequence). V shed 3 bases, J shed 7 bases, and the junction held 5 bases outside the gene matches. This CDR3 spans 13 amino acids. The CDR3 DNA reads TGTGCCAGCAGCTTCCACAGGGGCGGTGAAGCTTTCTTT. This encodes CASSFHRGGEAFF.

The rearrangement links TRBV7-2 to TRBJ2-5; a weak D match, TRBD2 (6 bases). Germline assignment: CDR1 SGHTA and CDR2 FQGNSA. The CDR3 has 15 residues. V lost 1 base and J 5 bases, leaving 14 bases between the germline ends. CDR3 nucleotides: TGTGCCAGCAGCTTAGTCGGGGAGGTGTCGGAGACCCAGTACTTC. Translation: CASSLVGEVSETQYF.

CDR3 sequence: CASSWGQGNRRGYTF. DNA for the CDR3: TGTGCCAGCAGTTGGGGACAGGGCAATAGGAGAGGCTACACCTTC. This rearrangement joins TRBV6-5 to TRBJ1-2, with 9 bases lining up with TRBD1. CDR1 and CDR2 (germline): MNHEY, SVGAGI. This CDR3 spans 15 amino acids. V was pared by 4 bases and J by 8 bases, with 11 bases of the junction left unmatched.

The DNA for the CDR3 is TGTGCCAGCAGCTTGGGCGGGAAGGGGACAGATACGCAGTATTTT. Translation: CASSLGGKGTDTQYF. The rearrangement uses TRBV5-4 and TRBJ2-3, with a tentative D call TRBD2 (6 bases). The V gene lost 0 bases and the J gene lost 3 bases, with 11 bases spanning the gap. Per the germline V gene, CDR1 is SGHNT and CDR2 is YYREEE (reference sequence). CDR3 size: 15 residues.

The J gene is TRBJ1-2, the V gene TRBV9; maybe TRBD1 (6 bases). The ends were cut back, 4 bases at V and 6 bases at J, with 28 bases in the middle. The CDR3 runs to 18 residues. Germline V lookup: CDR1 SGDLS, CDR2 YYNGEE. The CDR3 DNA is TGTGCCAGCAGCCCCTCTCTCGAGGCAGGGGCTGGGGGTAATGGCTACACCTTC. It translates to CASSPSLEAGAGGNGYTF.

The genes are TRBV7-2 and TRBJ1-5, with D hard to call. The CDR3 sequence is 15 residues long. Germline values: CDR1 SGHTA, CDR2 FQGNSA. The germline V and J ends were trimmed by 5 bases and 3 bases, with 14 bases remaining between them. The CDR3 DNA sequence: TGTGCCAGCAGCCCCAATCCCGGACTCAATCAGCCCCAGCATTTT. Translation: CASSPNPGLNQPQHF. Full variable domain (missing parts from reference TRBV7-2 and TRBJ1-5): GAGVSQSPSNKVTEKGKDVELRCDPISGHTALYWYRQSLGQGLEFLIYFQGNSAPDKSGLPSDRFSAERTGGSVSTLTIQRTQQEDSAVYLCASSPNPGLNQPQHFGDGTRLSIL.

The V call is TRBV5-8, the J call TRBJ1-4; TRBD1 matches at 10 bases. The length of the CDR3 is 16 residues. The germline V gene has CDR1 SGHTS and CDR2 YDEGEE. The J segment lost 0 bases and the V segment lost 3 bases, leaving 2 bases of the junction unmatched. The CDR3 sequence is CASSYGQGATNEKLFF. The CDR3 DNA reads as TGTGCCAGCAGCTATGGACAGGGGGCAACTAATGAAAAACTGTTTTTT.

The V gene is TRBV7-3, the J gene TRBJ1-1; TRBD1 is a possible D gene (5 bases). Looked up from germline, CDR1 is SGHTA and CDR2 is FQGTGA. The CDR3 runs 14 residues. V lost 5 bases to trimming and J lost 7 bases, with 17 bases between them. CDR3: CASSPRGARGEAFF. CDR3 DNA: TGTGCCAGCAGCCCCCGCGGGGCGCGGGGTGAAGCTTTCTTT. Based on the CDR3 plus reference TRBV7-3 and TRBJ1-1, the full variable domain is GAGVSQTPSNKVTEKGKYVELRCDPISGHTALYWYRQSLGQGPEFLIYFQGTGAADDSGLPNDRFFAVRPEGSVSTLKIQRTERGDSAVYLCASSPRGARGEAFFGQGTRLTVV.

The chain joins TRBV19 to TRBJ2-7, with D hard to call. V was clipped by 3 bases and J by 1 base, with 10 bases between them. In germline, CDR1 is LNHDA, CDR2 SQIVND (reference sequence). The CDR3 consists of 14 residues. The CDR3 DNA is TGTGCCAGTAGTATCGTTACAGAGTCCTACGAGCAGTACTTC. Translated: CASSIVTESYEQYF.

J is TRBJ2-2 and V is TRBV4-1, with D maybe TRBD2 (5 bases). Trimming left V 1 base short and J 1 base short, with 10 bases between. The germline CDR1 and CDR2 sequences are MGHRA and YSYEKL. The CDR3 extends over 16 amino acids. The CDR3 nucleotides are TGCGCCAGCAGCCAAGGCCGGACTCAGAACACCGGGGAGCTGTTTTTT. Amino acid sequence: CASSQGRTQNTGELFF.

The chain links TRBV2 to TRBJ1-1, with a weak D call TRBD1 (5 bases). The CDR3 covers 18 residues. V was clipped by 1 base and J by 0 bases, with 18 bases between them. Germline lookup yields CDR1 SNHLY and CDR2 FYNNEI. In nucleotides, the CDR3 is TGTGCCAGCAGTGAAGAGGTTCGGGACCTTATAATGAACACTGAAGCTTTCTTT. Translated: CASSEEVRDLIMNTEAFF.

J is TRBJ1-2 and V is TRBV4-2, with D possibly being TRBD1 (5 bases). CDR1 is LGHNA, CDR2 YNFKEQ, per germline. The CDR3 length is 15 residues. V gave up 2 bases and J gave up 2 bases, with 12 bases separating them. The CDR3 DNA sequence: TGTGCCAGCAGCCAAATGGGACTTACAAACTATGGCTACACCTTC. Translation gives CASSQMGLTNYGYTF.

V usage is TRBV6-5 and J usage is TRBJ1-5; 8 bases are a match to TRBD1. The CDR3 runs 14 residues. V was clipped by 6 bases and J by 7 bases; unmatched bases: 8. Germline-derived CDR1 and CDR2 are MNHEY and SVGAGI. As DNA, the CDR3 is TGTGCCAGCAGCCCCGGACAGGGAGGCCAGCCCCAGCATTTT. Translating it yields CASSPGQGGQPQHF.

V gene TRBV24-1 combines with J gene TRBJ1-4; maybe TRBD1 (5 bases). In germline, CDR1 is KGHDR, CDR2 SFDVKD. CDR3 size: 15 residues. Trimming stripped 5 bases from V and 0 bases from J, with 9 bases between. The CDR3 sequence is CATSGTGATNEKLFF. For the CDR3, the DNA is TGTGCCACCAGTGGAACAGGCGCAACTAATGAAAAACTGTTTTTT.

This chain joins TRBV11-1 and TRBJ2-7; 7 positions agree with TRBD1. Germline V CDR1 and CDR2: SGHAT, FQDESV (reference sequence). There are 15 residues in the CDR3. The J segment lost 2 bases and the V segment lost 5 bases, leaving 9 bases of the junction unmatched. The CDR3 loop reads CASSPGTAIPYEQYF. The CDR3 DNA is TGTGCCAGCAGCCCGGGGACAGCGATCCCCTACGAGCAGTACTTC. Using reference TRBV11-1 and TRBJ2-7 for the parts outside the CDR3, the full variable domain is EAEVAQSPRYKITEKSQAVAFWCDPISGHATLYWYRQILGQGPELLVQFQDESVVDDSQLPKDRFSAERLKGVDSTLKIQPAELGDSAMYLCASSPGTAIPYEQYFGPGTRLTVT.

The V gene is TRBV9, the J gene TRBJ2-5; TRBD2 matches 7 bases. Trimming took 4 bases from V and 4 from J; bases not matched to a gene: 10. The germline gives CDR1 SGDLS, CDR2 YYNGEE. The CDR3 extends over 15 amino acids. CDR3 coding DNA: TGTGCCAGCAGCAACCGCGGGGGTGAGGGAGAGACCCAGTACTTC. Translated: CASSNRGGEGETQYF.

The chain combines TRBV15 with TRBJ1-1; 11 nucleotides match TRBD1. Germline values: CDR1 LNHNV, CDR2 YYDKDF (reference sequence). V shed 1 base, J shed 5 bases, and the junction held 9 bases outside the gene matches. This CDR3 has 17 amino acids. This CDR3 is CATSRGTGGILRTEAFF. The CDR3 coding sequence is TGTGCCACCAGCAGAGGGACAGGGGGCATTTTGAGGACTGAAGCTTTCTTT.

The chain is built from TRBV3-1 (or the pseudogene TRBV3-2) and TRBJ2-7; D is perhaps TRBD1 (5 bases). Trimming stripped 2 bases from V and 5 bases from J, with 7 bases between. This CDR3 has 12 residues. Germline CDR1 LGHDT, CDR2 YNNKEL (reference sequence). The CDR3 DNA follows: TGTGCCAGCAGCCAACGGACAAACGAGCAGTACTTC. Translated: CASSQRTNEQYF.

The chain couples TRBV12-3 or TRBV12-4 to TRBJ1-2; perhaps TRBD1 as D (5 bases). Trimming shortened V by 5 bases and J by 1 base, and 8 bases separated the two germline ends. The CDR3 runs 13 residues. The CDR3 region is CASSPGHNYGYTF. CDR3 DNA sequence: TGTGCCAGCAGTCCCGGACATAACTATGGCTACACCTTC.

The chain joins TRBV29-1 to TRBJ1-2; 9 bases fit TRBD1. Unmatched junction bases numbered 8, after V lost 3 bases and J lost 6 bases. The CDR3 is made up of 14 amino acids. The V gene's germline CDR1 is SQVTM and CDR2 ANQGSEA. In DNA form, the CDR3 reads TGCAGCGTTGACCGGGACAGGGAAATCGATGGCTACACCTTC. It yields the protein CSVDRDREIDGYTF.

In its sample, this clone was seen once. The chain uses TRBV28 and TRBJ2-3; 7 bases align to TRBD1. Germline V gene lookup returns CDR1 MDHEN and CDR2 SYDVKM. This CDR3 spans 13 amino acids. The CDR3 reads CQIKQGYTDTQYF. The CDR3 bases are TGTCAGATTAAACAGGGGTACACAGATACGCAGTATTTT.

J is TRBJ2-5 and V is TRBV7-2; 8 bases align to TRBD2. V was clipped by 5 bases and J by 4 bases; unmatched bases: 3. The germline gives CDR1 SGHTA, CDR2 FQGNSA. CDR3 length: 13 residues. As DNA, the CDR3 is TGTGCCAGCAGCATCCTAGCGGGAGAGACCCAGTACTTC. It codes for CASSILAGETQYF.

This clone was seen a few times. The chain employs TRBV30 and TRBJ1-5; TRBD1 might be the D (6 bases). Germline V lookup: CDR1 GTSNPN, CDR2 SVGIG (reference sequence). Trimming removed 5 bases from V and 0 bases from J, with 14 bases in between. The CDR3 spans 15 residues. The CDR3 region is CAWVPQGYSNQPQHF. The CDR3 DNA follows: TGTGCCTGGGTCCCCCAGGGGTATAGCAATCAGCCCCAGCATTTT. The variable domain in full, with the rest retrieved from reference TRBV30 and TRBJ1-5, is SQTIHQWPATLVQPVGSPLSLECTVEGTSNPNLYWYRQAAGRGLQLLFYSVGIGQISSEVPQNLSASRPQDRQFILSSKKLLLSDSGFYLCAWVPQGYSNQPQHFGDGTRLSIL.

This clone was seen only a few times. Here the CDR3 DNA reads TGTGCCAGCAGCTCCAGGAATGGCTACACCTTC. Amino acid sequence: CASSSRNGYTF. The V call is TRBV7-9, the J call TRBJ1-2; D gene ambiguous. The germline V gene has CDR1 SEHNR and CDR2 FQNEAQ (reference sequence). Trimming took 4 bases from V and 6 from J, leaving 6 bases between them. This CDR3 spans 11 amino acids. Combining the CDR3 with reference TRBV7-9 and TRBJ1-2 gives the whole variable domain DTGVSQNPRHKITKRGQNVTFRCDPISEHNRLYWYRQTLGQGPEFLTYFQNEAQLEKSRLLSDRFSAERPKGSFSTLEIQRTEQGDSAMYLCASSSRNGYTFGSGTRLTVV.

The chain combines TRBV20-1 with TRBJ2-7; no firm D call. The CDR3 is 11 residues long. In germline, CDR1 is DFQATT, CDR2 SNEGSKA (reference sequence). V was cut by 5 bases and J by 2 bases, with 7 bases left in between. The CDR3 here is CSAASTYEQYF. For the CDR3, the DNA is TGCAGTGCTGCGTCTACCTACGAGCAGTACTTC.

CDR3 amino acids: CASSPGQQDTEAFF. The CDR3 DNA reads TGCGCCAGCAGCCCGGGACAGCAAGACACTGAAGCTTTCTTT. The chain carries TRBV5-1 and TRBJ1-1; 7 nucleotides align to TRBD1. After removal of 4 bases from V and 3 bases from J, the junction contained 6 bases not matched to a gene. The CDR3 extends over 14 amino acids. Germline values: CDR1 SGHRS, CDR2 YFSETQ.

The chain uses TRBV7-9 and TRBJ1-6; possible D gene TRBD1, 6 bases. Deletions cut 5 bases from V and 9 bases from J, with 11 bases between. The CDR3 loop spans 13 amino acids. The germline gives CDR1 SEHNR, CDR2 FQNEAQ (reference sequence). The CDR3 bases are TGTGCCAGCAGCCGAACAGGGATTTCACCCCTCCACTTT. Amino acids: CASSRTGISPLHF.

The genes are TRBV28 and TRBJ1-1, with D uncertain. Germline V lookup: CDR1 MDHEN, CDR2 SYDVKM. The CDR3 spans 11 residues. Trimming shortened V by 3 bases and J by 7 bases, and 6 bases separated the two germline ends. The CDR3 sequence: CASSFQLEAFF. CDR3 nucleotide sequence: TGTGCCAGCAGTTTTCAACTTGAAGCTTTCTTT.